This T cell receptor beta chain was sequenced for a study of cytomegalovirus exposure and HLA in healthy donors. CDR3 length equals 13 residues. The germline V gene has CDR1 SGHRS and CDR2 YFSETQ. Germline trimming cut 1 base from V and 4 bases from J; bases unmatched to any gene: 2. Study-level results: Most TCR sequences showed up rarely, but some public TCRs showed up in many donors. In terms of immune exposure information, only CMV serostatus was available. The authors later found TCR association rates varying by HLA locus, with DRB1 most and HLA-C fewest.

The PCR contained 60 Vbeta and 13 Jbeta primers. Data came from immunoSEQ multiplex PCR; TCRdb stores just in-frame clones and leaves some out. The sample shows 150,000 to 200,000 clones, about 74% of them seen only once. Turning to this clone: Its target is not known.

Specimen: PBMCs. This sequence was found in a male donor in good health and CMV-seronegative. This chain joins TRBV5-1 and TRBJ2-7; 7 bases line up with TRBD1. DNA of the CDR3: TGCGCCAGCAGCTTGCCAGGGGGTTACGAGCAGTACTTC. This codes for CASSLPGGYEQYF.